This T cell receptor (beta chain) was found in a study of read filtering for tumor transcriptome and immune sequencing. This library used around 400 ng RNA and molecular barcoded adaptors spanning alpha/delta and beta/gamma chains. MiXCR was run by TCRdb on the reads, yielding one entry per CDR3 protein. The sample carries under 150,000 distinct CDR3 sequences, about 12% recorded once. In this sample, this clonotype turned up many times. The TCR sequence derives from a donor aged 40 or older with multiple myeloma. The sample taken for sequencing was a population of CD138-negative cells sorted from bone marrow.

Here the CDR3 reads CSVELGSGTGYSLAGELFF. The CDR3 nucleotides read TGCAGCGTTGAATTGGGTTCGGGGACAGGTTACTCTCTCGCCGGGGAGCTGTTTTTT. The gene calls are TRBV29-1 and TRBJ2-2; 8 bases line up with TRBD1. Germline CDR1 and CDR2: SQVTM and ANQGSEA. The CDR3 runs to 19 residues. The J segment lost 6 bases and the V segment lost 2 bases, leaving 20 bases of the junction unmatched.